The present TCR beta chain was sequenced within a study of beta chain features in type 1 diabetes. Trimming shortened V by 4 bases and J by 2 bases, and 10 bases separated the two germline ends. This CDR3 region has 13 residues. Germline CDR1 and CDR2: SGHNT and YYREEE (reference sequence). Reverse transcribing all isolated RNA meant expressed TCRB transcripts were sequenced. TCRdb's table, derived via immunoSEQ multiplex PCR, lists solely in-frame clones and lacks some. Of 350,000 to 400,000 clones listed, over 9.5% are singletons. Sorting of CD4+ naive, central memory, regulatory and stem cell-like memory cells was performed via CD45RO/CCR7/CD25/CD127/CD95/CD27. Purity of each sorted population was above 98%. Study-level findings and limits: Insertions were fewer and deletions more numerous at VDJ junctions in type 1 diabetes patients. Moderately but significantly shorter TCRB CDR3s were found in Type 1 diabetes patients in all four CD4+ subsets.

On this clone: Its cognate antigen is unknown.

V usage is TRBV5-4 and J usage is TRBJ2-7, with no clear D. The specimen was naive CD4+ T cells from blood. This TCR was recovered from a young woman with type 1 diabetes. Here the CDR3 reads CASSHQATYEQYF. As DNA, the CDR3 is TGTGCCAGCAGCCACCAGGCAACCTACGAGCAGTACTTC.